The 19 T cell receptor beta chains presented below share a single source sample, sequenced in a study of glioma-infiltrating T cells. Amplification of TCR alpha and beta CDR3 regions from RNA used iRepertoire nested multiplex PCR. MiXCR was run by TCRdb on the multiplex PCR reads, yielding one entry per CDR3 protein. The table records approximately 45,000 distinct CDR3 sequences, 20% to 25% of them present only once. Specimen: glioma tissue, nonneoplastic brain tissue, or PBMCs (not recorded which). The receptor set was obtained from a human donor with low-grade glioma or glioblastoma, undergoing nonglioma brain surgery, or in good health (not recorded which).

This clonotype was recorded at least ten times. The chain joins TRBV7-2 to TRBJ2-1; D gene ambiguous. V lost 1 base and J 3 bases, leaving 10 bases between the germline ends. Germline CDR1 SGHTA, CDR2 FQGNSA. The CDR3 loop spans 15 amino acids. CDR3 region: CASSLGVTRYNEQFF. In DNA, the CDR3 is TGTGCCAGCAGCTTAGGGGTTACCCGCTACAATGAGCAGTTCTTC.

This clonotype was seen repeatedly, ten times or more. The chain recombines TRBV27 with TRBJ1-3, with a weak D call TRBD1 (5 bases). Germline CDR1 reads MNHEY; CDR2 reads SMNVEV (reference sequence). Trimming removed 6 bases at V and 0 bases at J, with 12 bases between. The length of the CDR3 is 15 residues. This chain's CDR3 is CASSTTGLSGNTIYF. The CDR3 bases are TGTGCCAGCAGCACCACAGGACTCTCTGGAAACACCATATATTTT.

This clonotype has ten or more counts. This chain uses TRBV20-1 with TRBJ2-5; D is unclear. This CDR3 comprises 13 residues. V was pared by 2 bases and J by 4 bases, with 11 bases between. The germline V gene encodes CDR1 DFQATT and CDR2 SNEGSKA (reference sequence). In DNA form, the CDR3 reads TGCAGTGCTAGAATTTCAGACCCAGAGACCCAGTACTTC. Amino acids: CSARISDPETQYF.

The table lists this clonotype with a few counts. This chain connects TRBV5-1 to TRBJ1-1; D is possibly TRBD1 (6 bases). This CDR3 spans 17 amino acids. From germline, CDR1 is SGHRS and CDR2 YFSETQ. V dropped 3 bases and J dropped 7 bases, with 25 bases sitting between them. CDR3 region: CASSWGSTGSYVGEAFF. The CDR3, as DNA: TGCGCCAGCAGCTGGGGTTCGACAGGTAGCTACGTCGGTGAAGCTTTCTTT.

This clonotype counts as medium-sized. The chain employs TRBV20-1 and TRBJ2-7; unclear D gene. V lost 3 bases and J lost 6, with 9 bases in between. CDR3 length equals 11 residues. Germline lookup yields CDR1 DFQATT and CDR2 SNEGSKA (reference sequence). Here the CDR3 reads CSASGSREQYF. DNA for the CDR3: TGCAGTGCTAGTGGTAGTCGCGAGCAGTACTTC.

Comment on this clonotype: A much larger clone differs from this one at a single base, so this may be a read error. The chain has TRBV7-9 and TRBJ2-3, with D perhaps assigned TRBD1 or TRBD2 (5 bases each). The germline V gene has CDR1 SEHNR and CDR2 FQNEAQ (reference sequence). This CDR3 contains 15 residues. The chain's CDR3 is CASSGTGFFTDAQYF. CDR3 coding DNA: TGTGCCAGCAGCGGGACCGGATTTTTTACAGATGCGCAGTATTTT. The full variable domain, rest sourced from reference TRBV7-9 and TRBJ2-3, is DTGVSQNPRHKITKRGQNVTFRCDPISEHNRLYWYRQTLGQGPEFLTYFQNEAQLEKSRLLSDRFSAERPKGSFSTLEIQRTEQGDSAMYLCASSGTGFFTDAQYFGPGTRLTVL.

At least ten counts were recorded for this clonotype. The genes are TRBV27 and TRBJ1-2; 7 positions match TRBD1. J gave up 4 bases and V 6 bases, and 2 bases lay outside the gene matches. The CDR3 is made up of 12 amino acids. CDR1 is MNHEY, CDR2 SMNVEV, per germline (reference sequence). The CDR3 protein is CASRQGFYGYTF. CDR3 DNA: TGTGCCAGCAGACAGGGGTTCTATGGCTACACCTTC.

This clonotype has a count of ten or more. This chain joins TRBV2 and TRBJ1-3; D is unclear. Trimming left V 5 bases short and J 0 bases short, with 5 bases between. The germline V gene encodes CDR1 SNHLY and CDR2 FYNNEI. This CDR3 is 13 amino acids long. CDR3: CASSSFSGNTIYF. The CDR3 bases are TGTGCCAGCAGTTCCTTCTCTGGAAACACCATATATTTT. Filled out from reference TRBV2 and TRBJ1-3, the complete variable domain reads EPEVTQTPSHQVTQMGQEVILRCVPISNHLYFYWYRQILGQKVEFLVSFYNNEISEKSEIFDDQFSVERPDGSNFTLKIRSTKLEDSAMYFCASSSFSGNTIYFGEGSWLTVV.

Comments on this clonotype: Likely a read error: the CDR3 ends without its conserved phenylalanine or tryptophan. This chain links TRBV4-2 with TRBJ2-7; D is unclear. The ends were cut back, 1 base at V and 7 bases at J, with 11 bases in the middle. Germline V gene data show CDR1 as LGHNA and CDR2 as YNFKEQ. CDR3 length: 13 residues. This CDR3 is CASSQVTWEEQYS. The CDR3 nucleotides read TGTGCCAGCAGCCAAGTGACTTGGGAAGAGCAGTACTCC.

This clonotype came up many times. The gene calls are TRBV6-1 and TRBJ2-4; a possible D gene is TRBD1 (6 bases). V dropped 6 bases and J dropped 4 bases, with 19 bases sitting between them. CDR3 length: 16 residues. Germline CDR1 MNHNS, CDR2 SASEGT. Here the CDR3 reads CASSRNLQGIKNIQYF. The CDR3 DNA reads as TGTGCCAGCAGCCGAAACCTACAGGGAATTAAAAACATTCAGTACTTC.

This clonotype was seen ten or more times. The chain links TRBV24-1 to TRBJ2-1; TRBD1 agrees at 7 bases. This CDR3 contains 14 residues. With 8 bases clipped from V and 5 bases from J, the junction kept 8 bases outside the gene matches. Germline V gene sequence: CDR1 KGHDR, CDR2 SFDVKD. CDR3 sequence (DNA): TGTGCCACCAAGGATCCAGGGGGTAACAATGAGCAGTTCTTC. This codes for CATKDPGGNNEQFF.

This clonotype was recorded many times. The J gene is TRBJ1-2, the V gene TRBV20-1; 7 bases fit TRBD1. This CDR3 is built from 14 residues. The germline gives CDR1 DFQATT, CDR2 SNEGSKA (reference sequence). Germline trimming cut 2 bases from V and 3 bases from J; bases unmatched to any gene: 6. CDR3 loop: CSARTGTAYYGYTF. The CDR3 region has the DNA TGCAGTGCTAGAACCGGGACAGCTTACTATGGCTACACCTTC.

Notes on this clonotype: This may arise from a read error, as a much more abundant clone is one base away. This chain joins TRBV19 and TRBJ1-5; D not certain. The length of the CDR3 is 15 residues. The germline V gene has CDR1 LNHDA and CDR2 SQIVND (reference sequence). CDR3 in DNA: TGTGCCAGTAGAGACTGGGATGATAGCAATCAGCACCAGCATTTT. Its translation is CASRDWDDSNQHQHF.

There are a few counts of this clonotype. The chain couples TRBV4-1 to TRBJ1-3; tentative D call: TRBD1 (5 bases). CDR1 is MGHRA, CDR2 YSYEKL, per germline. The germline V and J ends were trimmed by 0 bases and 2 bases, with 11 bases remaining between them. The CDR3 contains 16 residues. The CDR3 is CASSQDWRGAGNTIYF. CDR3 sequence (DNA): TGCGCCAGCAGCCAAGATTGGAGGGGAGCTGGAAACACCATATATTTT.

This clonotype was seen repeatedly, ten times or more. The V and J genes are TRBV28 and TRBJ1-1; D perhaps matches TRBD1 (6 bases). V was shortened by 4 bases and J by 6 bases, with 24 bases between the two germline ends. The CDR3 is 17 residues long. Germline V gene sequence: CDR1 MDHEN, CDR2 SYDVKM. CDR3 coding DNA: TGTGCCAGCAGTTCCCCAAGAGTTTGGGGGCGGCTCGCTGAAGCTTTCTTT. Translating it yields CASSSPRVWGRLAEAFF.

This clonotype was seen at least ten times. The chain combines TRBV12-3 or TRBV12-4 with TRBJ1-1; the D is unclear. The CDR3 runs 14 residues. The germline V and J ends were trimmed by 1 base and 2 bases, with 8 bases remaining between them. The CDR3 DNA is TGTGCCAGCAGTTTAGAAGCGTTTAACACTGAAGCTTTCTTT. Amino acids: CASSLEAFNTEAFF.

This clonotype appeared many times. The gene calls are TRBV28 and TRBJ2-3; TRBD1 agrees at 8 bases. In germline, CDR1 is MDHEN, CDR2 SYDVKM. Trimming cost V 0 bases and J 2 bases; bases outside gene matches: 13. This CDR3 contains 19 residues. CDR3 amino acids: CASSLWLVFRDRLTDTQYF. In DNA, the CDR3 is TGTGCCAGCAGTTTATGGCTTGTATTCCGGGACAGGCTCACAGATACGCAGTATTTT.

CDR3 sequence reads: CASSIDFTGRGQFF. The CDR3 nucleotides read TGTGCCAGTAGTATAGATTTTACCGGACGCGGACAGTTCTTC. The gene calls are TRBV19 and TRBJ2-1; no clear D gene. The CDR3 spans 14 residues. The V end lost 0 bases, the J end lost 13 bases, and 16 bases lay between the germline ends. Looked up from germline, CDR1 is LNHDA and CDR2 is SQIVND (reference sequence).

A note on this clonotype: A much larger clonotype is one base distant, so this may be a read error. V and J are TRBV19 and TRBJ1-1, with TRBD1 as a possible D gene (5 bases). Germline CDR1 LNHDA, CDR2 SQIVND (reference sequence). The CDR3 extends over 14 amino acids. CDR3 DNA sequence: TGTGCCAGTGGTATAGGGGAGGGGAACACTGAAGCTTTCTTT. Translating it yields CASGIGEGNTEAFF.